These T cell receptor beta chains were read from a single sample in a study of response to subunit inactivated influenza vaccine. One entry per CDR3 protein, called by TCRdb with MiXCR from the RT-PCR reads. The sample has roughly 500,000 distinct CDR3 sequences, about 25% seen once. Source: CD4+ T cells sorted from PBMCs, taken approximately 5 days after vaccination. The receptors originated from a man between 50 and 59 years old who received an inactivated influenza vaccine. Each CDR3 is given with its conserved first and last residue. Fields, in order: V gene, D gene, J gene, CDR3 protein. D genes are given only for firm matches.

TRBV4-3,NA,TRBJ1-5,CASSQYFGNQAQHF
TRBV20-1,NA,TRBJ2-1,CSARDLYRESNEQFF
TRBV20-1,TRBD1,TRBJ1-2,CSAHDRGSFGYTF
TRBV12-3/TRBV12-4,NA,TRBJ2-1,CASSLRVGNNEQFF
TRBV29-1,NA,TRBJ1-1,CSVLESSMNTEAFF
TRBV12-3/TRBV12-4,NA,TRBJ2-2,CASSFRGAGTGELFF
TRBV5-1,NA,TRBJ2-6,CASSLMASFGANVLTF
TRBV27,NA,TRBJ2-7,CASRSARQSYEQYF
TRBV20-1,NA,TRBJ1-1,CSASQTGTTPYTEAFF
TRBV25-1,NA,TRBJ1-5,CASSECYEGNSNQPQHF
TRBV20-1,NA,TRBJ2-7,CSGRDTSYEQYF
TRBV20-1,TRBD2,TRBJ2-7,CSAPGGRGYEQYF
TRBV28,NA,TRBJ1-4,CASKGRQAEGYEKLFF
TRBV20-1,NA,TRBJ1-1,CSARGQGGEVTEAFF
TRBV6-6,NA,TRBJ2-3,CASSRHPTDTQYF
TRBV4-2,NA,TRBJ2-5,CASSQVGLNQETQYF
TRBV6-5,NA,TRBJ1-5,CASSYSWGTDQPQHF
TRBV4-1,TRBD2,TRBJ2-1,CASSQDSGLAGGYEQFF
TRBV20-1,TRBD1,TRBJ2-5,CSARHGRGETQYF
TRBV2,TRBD2,TRBJ2-3,CASKRVAGADTQYF
TRBV12-3/TRBV12-4,TRBD1,TRBJ1-5,CASSTGERQPQHF
TRBV3-1,TRBD2,TRBJ2-7,CASSLTWTSGRYEQYF
TRBV4-3,NA,TRBJ2-3,CASSQDRVRGDTQYF
TRBV11-1,TRBD1,TRBJ2-3,CASSLGGTGLRRDTQYF
TRBV10-3,NA,TRBJ2-1,CAISRETYNEQFF
TRBV12-3/TRBV12-4,TRBD2,TRBJ2-3,CASSLLAVSTDTQYF
TRBV5-1,NA,TRBJ2-1,CASSLGFAYNEQFF